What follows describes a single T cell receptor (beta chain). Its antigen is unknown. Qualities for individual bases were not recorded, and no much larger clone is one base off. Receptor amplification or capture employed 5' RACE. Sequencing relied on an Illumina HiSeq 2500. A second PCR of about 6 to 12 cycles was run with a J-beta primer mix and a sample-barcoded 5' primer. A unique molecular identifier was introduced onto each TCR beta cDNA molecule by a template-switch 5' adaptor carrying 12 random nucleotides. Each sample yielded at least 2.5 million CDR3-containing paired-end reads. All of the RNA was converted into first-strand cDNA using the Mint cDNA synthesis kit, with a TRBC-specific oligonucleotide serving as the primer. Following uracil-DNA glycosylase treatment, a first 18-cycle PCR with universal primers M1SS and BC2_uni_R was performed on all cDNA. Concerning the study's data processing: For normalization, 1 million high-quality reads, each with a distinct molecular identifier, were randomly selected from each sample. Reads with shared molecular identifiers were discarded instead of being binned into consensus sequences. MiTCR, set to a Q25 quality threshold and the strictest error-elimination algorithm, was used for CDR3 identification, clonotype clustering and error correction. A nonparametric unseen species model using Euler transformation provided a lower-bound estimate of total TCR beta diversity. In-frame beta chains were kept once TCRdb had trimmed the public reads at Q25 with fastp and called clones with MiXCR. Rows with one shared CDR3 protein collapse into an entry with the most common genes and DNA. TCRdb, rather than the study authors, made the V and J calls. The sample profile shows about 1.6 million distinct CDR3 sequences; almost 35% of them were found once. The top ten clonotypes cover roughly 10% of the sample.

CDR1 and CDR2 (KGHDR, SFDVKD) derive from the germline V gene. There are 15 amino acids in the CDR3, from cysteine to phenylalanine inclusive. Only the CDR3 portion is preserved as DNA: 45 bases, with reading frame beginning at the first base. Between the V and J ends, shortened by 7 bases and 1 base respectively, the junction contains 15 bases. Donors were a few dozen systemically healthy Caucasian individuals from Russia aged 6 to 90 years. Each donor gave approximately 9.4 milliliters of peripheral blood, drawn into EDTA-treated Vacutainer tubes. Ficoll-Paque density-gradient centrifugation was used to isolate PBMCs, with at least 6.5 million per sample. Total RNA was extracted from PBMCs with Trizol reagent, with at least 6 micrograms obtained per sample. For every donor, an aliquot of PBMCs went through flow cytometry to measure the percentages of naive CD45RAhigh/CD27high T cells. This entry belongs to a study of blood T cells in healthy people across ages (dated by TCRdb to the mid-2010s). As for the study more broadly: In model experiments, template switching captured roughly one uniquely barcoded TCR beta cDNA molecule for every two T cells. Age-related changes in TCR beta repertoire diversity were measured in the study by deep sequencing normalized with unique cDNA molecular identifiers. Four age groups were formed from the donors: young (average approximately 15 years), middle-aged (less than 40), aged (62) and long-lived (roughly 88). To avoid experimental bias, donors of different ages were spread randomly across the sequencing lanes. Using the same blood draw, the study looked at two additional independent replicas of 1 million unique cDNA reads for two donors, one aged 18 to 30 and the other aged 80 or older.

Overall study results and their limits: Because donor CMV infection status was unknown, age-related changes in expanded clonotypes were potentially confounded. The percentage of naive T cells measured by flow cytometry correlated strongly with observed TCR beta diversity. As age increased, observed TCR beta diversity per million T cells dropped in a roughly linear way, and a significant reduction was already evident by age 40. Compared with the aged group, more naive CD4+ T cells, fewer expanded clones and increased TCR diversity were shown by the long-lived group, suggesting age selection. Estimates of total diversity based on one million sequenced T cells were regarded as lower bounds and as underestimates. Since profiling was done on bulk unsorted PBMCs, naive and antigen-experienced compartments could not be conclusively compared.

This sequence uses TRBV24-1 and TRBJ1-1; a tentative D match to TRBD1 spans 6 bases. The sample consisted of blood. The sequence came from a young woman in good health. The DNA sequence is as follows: TGTGCCACCAGCCCTAGTGGAGGGGGGAACACTGAAGCTTTCTTT. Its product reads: CATSPSGGGNTEAFF.